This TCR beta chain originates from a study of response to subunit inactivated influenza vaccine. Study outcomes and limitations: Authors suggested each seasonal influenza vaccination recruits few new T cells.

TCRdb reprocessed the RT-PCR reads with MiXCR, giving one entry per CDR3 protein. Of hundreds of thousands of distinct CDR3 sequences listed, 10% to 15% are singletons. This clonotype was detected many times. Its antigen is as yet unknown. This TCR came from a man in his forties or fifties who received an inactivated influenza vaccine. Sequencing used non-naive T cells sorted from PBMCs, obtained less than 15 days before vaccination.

CDR3 DNA sequence: TGTGCCAGCAGCTTGTGGGGGGCGACATGGGAGACCCAGTACTTC. The encoded protein is CASSLWGATWETQYF. The chain combines TRBV5-6 with TRBJ2-5; the D gene could be TRBD1 or TRBD2 (6 bases each). The CDR3 covers 15 residues. CDR1 is SGHDT, CDR2 YYEEEE, per germline. V lost 1 base, J lost 5 bases, and 15 bases lay in between.